Listed here are 22 T cell receptor beta chains from one sample, sequenced in a study of tumor and adjacent non-tumor tissue in lung cancer. A modified ARM-PCR protocol with three rounds of nested PCR amplified TCRbeta. TCRdb redid the calling of the multiplex PCR reads with MiXCR, one entry per CDR3 protein. Here the sample spans 120,000 or so distinct CDR3 sequences, approximately 87% being singletons. This sample's RNA came from whole unsorted tissue. The sequencing sample was made of lung tumor tissue. These TCRs come from a man between 65 and 80 years old with non-small cell lung cancer.

This clonotype showed up just a few times. One junction end disagrees with the germline gene, perhaps due to a read error. The chain uses TRBV28 and TRBJ2-7, with D perhaps TRBD2 (6 bases). The CDR3 is 15 amino acids. The germline CDR1 and CDR2 sequences are MDHEN and SYDVKM. The CDR3, as DNA: TGTACTAGCACTTCCCGGCGGGCTGGGGGTTACGAGCAGTATTTC. Translating it yields CTSTSRRAGGYEQYF.

As regards this clonotype: A junction end diverges from the germline sequence, so it may reflect a read error. The chain uses TRBV12-3 or TRBV12-4 and TRBJ2-7, with no clear D. The CDR3 is made up of 13 amino acids. In DNA form, the CDR3 reads TGTGACAGCAGTCCCCAGGACTCCTACGAGCAGTACTTC. Its protein is CDSSPQDSYEQYF.

Regarding this clonotype: One junction end does not reproduce the germline sequence, and a read error may be involved. The rearrangement joins TRBV12-3 or TRBV12-4 to TRBJ2-3; tentatively, D is TRBD2 (7 bases). The CDR3 totals 15 residues. The CDR3 here is CANSFGGGLTDTQYF. DNA of the CDR3: TGTGCCAACAGTTTCGGCGGGGGCTTGACAGATACGCAGTATTTT.

This clonotype has a count of ten or more. This chain links TRBV4-1 with TRBJ2-3; perhaps TRBD1 as D (5 bases). V was clipped by 1 base and J by 7 bases, with 9 bases between them. This CDR3 is built from 13 residues. Germline lookup yields CDR1 MGHRA and CDR2 YSYEKL. The CDR3 coding sequence is TGCGCCAGCAGCCAAGCGTTGGACAATACGCAGTATTTT. As protein: CASSQALDNTQYF.

With regard to this clonotype: A single base separates this from a much larger clone, so it may be a read error. The chain recombines TRBV5-1 with TRBJ1-5, with 9 bases lining up with TRBD1. Germline-derived CDR1 and CDR2 are SGHRS and YFSETQ. CDR3 length equals 16 residues. CDR3 region: CASSLDGTGRNQPQDF. The DNA for the CDR3 is TGCGCCAGCAGCTTGGACGGGACAGGGAGAAATCAGCCCCAGGATTTT.

About this clonotype itself: No conserved phenylalanine or tryptophan ends this CDR3, so it is likely a read error. The rearrangement links TRBV11-2 to TRBJ2-5; TRBD2 matches at 8 bases. Germline assignment: CDR1 SGHAT and CDR2 FQNNGV. This CDR3 contains 16 residues. In DNA, the CDR3 is TGTGTCAGCAGCTTAGGGGTTAGCGGGGTACAAGAGACCCAGTACATC. It codes for CVSSLGVSGVQETQYI.

A word on this clonotype: One end of the junction fails to match germline, which may point to a read error. The chain is built from TRBV10-3 and TRBJ2-1; D gene ambiguous. In germline, CDR1 is ENHRY, CDR2 SYGVKD. This CDR3 is 12 amino acids long. The CDR3 DNA is TGTGCCATCGGGCGGAAGATCAATGAACAGTTCTTC. This encodes CAIGRKINEQFF.

With respect to this clonotype: At one boundary the junction diverges from the germline segment, which might be a read error. The chain joins TRBV11-2 to TRBJ1-4; unclear D gene. The CDR3 extends over 15 amino acids. CDR1 SGHAT and CDR2 FQNNGV come from the germline V gene. CDR3 sequence: CASSRSVTSNERLFF. The CDR3 DNA is TGTGCCAGTAGCAGAAGTGTGACAAGTAATGAAAGACTGTTTTTT.

Comments on this clonotype: One end of the junction varies from germline; a read error may be responsible. The J gene is TRBJ2-3, the V gene TRBV7-8; D remains unclear. This CDR3 contains 16 residues. Per germline, CDR1 SGHVS and CDR2 FQNEAQ. The CDR3 here is CASSFLFWGSVDTQYF. The CDR3 nucleotides are TGTGCCAGTAGCTTCTTATTTTGGGGAAGCGTAGATACGCAGTATTTT.

With respect to this clonotype: At one of its ends the junction is not consistent with the germline gene, which may arise from a read error. The gene calls are TRBV5-1 and TRBJ2-1, with D possibly being TRBD1 or TRBD2 (5 bases each). The CDR3 runs 15 residues. Per the germline V gene, CDR1 is SGHRS and CDR2 is YFSETQ. The CDR3 DNA follows: TGCTCCAGCAGCCCCGGGGCAGGGAGTTGGGATGAGCAGTTCTTC. It yields the protein CSSSPGAGSWDEQFF.

Turning to this clonotype: A much larger clonotype is one base distant, so this may be a read error. The chain uses TRBV5-1 and TRBJ2-5; 8 bases map to TRBD1. CDR3 length equals 15 residues. The germline gives CDR1 SGHRS, CDR2 YFSETQ. The CDR3 region is CTSSPDRVGQETQYF. In DNA, the CDR3 is TGCACCAGCAGCCCGGACAGGGTGGGCCAAGAGACCCAGTACTTC.

Turning to this clonotype: A junction end diverges from the germline sequence, so it may reflect a read error. The V and J genes are TRBV11-3 and TRBJ2-2; 7 nucleotides agree with TRBD2. CDR1 SGHNT and CDR2 YENEEA come from the germline V gene. The CDR3 contains 14 residues. CDR3 residues: CASGLRGRAWELFF. CDR3 coding DNA: TGTGCCAGCGGCTTAAGAGGGAGGGCCTGGGAGCTGTTTTTT.

In this sample, this clonotype turned up once. A junction boundary mismatches the germline segment, possibly from a read error. This rearrangement joins TRBV5-1 to TRBJ2-1; 9 bases match TRBD1. This CDR3 region has 15 residues. Looked up from germline, CDR1 is SGHRS and CDR2 is YFSETQ. CDR3 loop: CASSPGTGSWDEEFF. The CDR3 DNA reads as TGCGCCAGCAGCCCAGGGACAGGGAGTTGGGATGAGGAGTTCTTC.

As regards this clonotype: The junction departs from the called germline gene at one end, perhaps through a read error. The chain carries TRBV11-3 and TRBJ2-3; tentatively, D is TRBD2 (5 bases). Germline CDR1 is SGHNT and CDR2 is YENEEA. This CDR3 comprises 15 residues. CDR3 DNA: TGTGACAGCACCCGTCGGGAAGTAAACACAGATACGCACTATTTT. Protein product: CDSTRREVNTDTHYF.

This clonotype was seen ten or more times. V usage is TRBV20-1 and J usage is TRBJ2-7; D might be TRBD2 (6 bases). The germline V gene encodes CDR1 DFQATT and CDR2 SNEGSKA (reference sequence). The CDR3 is 14 residues long. V was shortened by 6 bases and J by 2 bases, with 17 bases between the two germline ends. CDR3 loop: CSAPILADTYEQYF. As DNA, the CDR3 is TGCAGTGCCCCTATACTAGCTGATACCTACGAGCAGTACTTC.

A remark on this clonotype: A read error may explain this, as a much larger clone is one base away. The chain joins TRBV12-3 or TRBV12-4 to TRBJ1-2; 8 positions match TRBD1. This CDR3 comprises 13 residues. The CDR3 here is CVSSIGTGYSYTF. In DNA form, the CDR3 reads TGTGTCAGCAGTATCGGGACAGGCTATAGCTACACCTTC.

With regard to this clonotype: A single base separates this from a much larger clone, so it may be a read error. This sequence joins TRBV2 and TRBJ1-6; tentatively, D is TRBD1 (5 bases). The CDR3 covers 14 residues. Trimming shortened V by 7 bases and J by 7 bases, and 14 bases separated the two germline ends. Germline CDR1 SNHLY, CDR2 FYNNEI. CDR3 nucleotide sequence: TGTGCCAGCACCCTGGGGGGACTGAATTCACCCCTCCACTTT. It specifies CASTLGGLNSPLHF.

The V and J genes are TRBV11-2 and TRBJ2-7; no definite D call. V lost 5 bases and J 13 bases, leaving 24 bases between the germline ends. Germline CDR1 and CDR2: SGHAT and FQNNGV. The CDR3 is 14 residues long. CDR3 in DNA: TGTGCCAGCAGCGAGGATAGCATAAGCTACGAACAATACTTC. It is translated as CASSEDSISYEQYF.

To note about this clonotype: A much larger clone differs by one base, so this may be a read error. The rearrangement joins TRBV6-2 or TRBV6-3 to TRBJ2-1, with TRBD2 matching over 9 bases. CDR1 is MNHEY, CDR2 SVGEGT, per germline. J gave up 5 bases and V 9 bases, and 14 bases lay outside the gene matches. The CDR3 is 16 amino acids. The CDR3 bases are TGTGCCAGGAGCACCCCGATAATAGCGGGGGACAATGAGCAGTTCTTC. Its translation is CARSTPIIAGDNEQFF.

Remarks on this clonotype: An end of the junction differs from the germline gene, which may be a read error. J is TRBJ1-1 and V is TRBV11-1; a possible D gene is TRBD1 (5 bases). Germline loops: CDR1 SGHAT, CDR2 FQDESV (reference sequence). The CDR3 has 14 residues. DNA of the CDR3: TGTGCCAGCAGCCAGGGAACAAGGAACATTGAAACTTTCTTT. Protein product: CASSQGTRNIETFF.

This clonotype was counted only a few times. The rearrangement joins TRBV4-2 to TRBJ1-2; 7 positions match TRBD1. Germline V gene lookup returns CDR1 LGHNA and CDR2 YNFKEQ. There are 15 residues in the CDR3. Trimming cost V 1 base and J 8 bases; bases outside gene matches: 10. The CDR3 sequence: CASSQGARGQRGYTF. The CDR3 DNA is TGTGCCAGCAGCCAAGGAGCTAGGGGGCAGCGGGGCTACACCTTC.

As regards this clonotype: A much larger clone differs from this one at a single base, so this may be a read error. The V gene is TRBV25-1, the J gene TRBJ2-5, with D uncertain. This CDR3 contains 12 residues. Germline-derived CDR1 and CDR2 are MGHDK and SYGVNS. DNA of the CDR3: TGTGTCAGCACGGGTAGCCGAGAGACCCAGTACTTC. Protein: CVSTGSRETQYF.